These 5 T cell receptor beta chains originate from one sample sequenced in a study of Graves' ophthalmopathy and Graves' hyperthyroidism (dated by TCRdb to between 2018 and 2020). Instrument on record: Illumina HiSeq 2000. For repertoire sequencing, the TCR beta CDR3 regions were amplified from RNA transcripts. The first round of RT-PCR was done with HTBI primers and the Qiagen OneStep RT-PCR kit, and was followed by a second round of multiplex PCR, then size selection and purification. TCRdb reworked the public reads: Q25 trimming with fastp, MiXCR clone assembly, productive beta chains retained. Entries are consolidated by CDR3 protein sequence, retaining the most common genes and DNA. This sample comprises roughly 160,000 distinct CDR3 sequences, approximately 40% of them detected only once. Over 7% of the sample comes from the top ten. The specimen sequenced was peripheral blood. The receptors shown here come from a man aged 25-45 years with Graves' ophthalmopathy. Donor details come from another sample of the same person, matched by shared clones.

This chain joins TRBV11-2 and TRBJ1-2, with a tentative D call TRBD1 (6 bases). Trimming shortened V by 7 bases and J by 7 bases, and 25 bases separated the two germline ends. Germline-derived CDR1 and CDR2 are SGHAT and FQNNGV. The CDR3 runs to 16 residues. The CDR3 here is CASIVGPQGGQGGYTF. CDR3 DNA: TGTGCCAGCATCGTGGGACCACAGGGAGGGCAAGGTGGCTACACCTTC.

This clonotype was recorded at least ten times. V is TRBV9 and J is TRBJ2-5; possible D gene TRBD2, 6 bases. CDR1 SGDLS and CDR2 YYNGEE come from the germline V gene. CDR3 size: 15 residues. The ends were cut back, 4 bases at V and 4 bases at J, with 17 bases in the middle. CDR3 sequence reads: CASSSLGSVGETQYF. CDR3 DNA sequence: TGTGCCAGCAGCTCACTCGGGAGTGTGGGAGAGACCCAGTACTTC.

This clonotype was found many times. V and J are TRBV20-1 and TRBJ1-2, with TRBD1 identical over 7 bases. From germline, CDR1 is DFQATT and CDR2 SNEGSKA (reference sequence). The CDR3 is made up of 13 amino acids. CDR3 loop: CREKQGRTYGYTF. The CDR3 DNA sequence: TGCAGGGAGAAACAGGGGCGAACCTATGGCTACACCTTC.

By sample fraction, this clonotype is medium-sized. The chain combines TRBV6-5 with TRBJ2-7, with D possibly being TRBD1 (6 bases). Germline CDR1 is MNHEY and CDR2 is SVGAGI. With 7 bases removed from V and 3 bases from J, the gap between germline ends came to 10 bases. The length of the CDR3 is 12 residues. CDR3 in DNA: TGTGCCAGCAAGGGGGAAGTCTACGAGCAGTACTTC. This sequence encodes CASKGEVYEQYF.

Many counts were recorded for this clonotype. The chain is built from TRBV7-2 and TRBJ2-7; no reliable D call. The CDR3 contains 13 residues. Germline CDR1 reads SGHTA; CDR2 reads FQGNSA. Trimming stripped 0 bases from V and 5 bases from J, with 8 bases between. The CDR3 sequence is CASSLAGGDEQYF. The CDR3, as DNA: TGTGCCAGCAGCTTAGCCGGCGGCGACGAGCAGTACTTC. Full variable domain (rest looked up from reference TRBV7-2 and TRBJ2-7): GAGVSQSPSNKVTEKGKDVELRCDPISGHTALYWYRQSLGQGLEFLIYFQGNSAPDKSGLPSDRFSAERTGGSVSTLTIQRTQQEDSAVYLCASSLAGGDEQYFGPGTRLTVT.